Listed here are 5 T cell receptor beta chains from one sample, sequenced in a study of cytomegalovirus exposure and HLA in healthy donors. The PCR ran on 60 Vbeta and 13 Jbeta primers. Generated by immunoSEQ multiplex PCR, the TCRdb table keeps only in-frame clones and is missing some. The sample lists about 100,000 clones, roughly 76% occurring once. Sequencing was carried out using PBMCs. The receptors come from a woman in her sixties or seventies in good health and CMV-seropositive.

This rearrangement joins TRBV19 to TRBJ1-1; D uncertain. The length of the CDR3 is 11 residues. V shed 5 bases and J shed 6 bases, with 7 bases lying between them. Germline V CDR1 and CDR2: LNHDA, SQIVND (reference sequence). CDR3 in amino acids: CASSVAAEAFF. For the CDR3, the DNA is TGTGCCAGTAGTGTTGCGGCTGAAGCTTTCTTT.

This clone was detected only once. The rearrangement joins TRBV19 to TRBJ1-5; tentative D call: TRBD1 (5 bases). CDR1 is LNHDA and CDR2 is SQIVND in the germline V gene (reference sequence). CDR3 length: 14 amino acids. The ends were cut back, 3 bases at V and 9 bases at J, with 15 bases in the middle. CDR3 sequence: CASSIVGTGRPQHF. CDR3 bases: TGTGCCAGTAGTATCGTAGGGACTGGTAGGCCCCAGCATTTT.

The V call is TRBV2, the J call TRBJ1-6; 8 bases map to TRBD1. The V gene end was trimmed by 6 bases and the J gene end by 9 bases; junction bases not matched to a gene: 13. Germline V lookup: CDR1 SNHLY, CDR2 FYNNEI. The CDR3 loop spans 16 amino acids. The CDR3 coding sequence is TGTGCCAGCAGCCGTCCCGGGACAGGAACTGGTTCACCCCTCCACTTT. This codes for CASSRPGTGTGSPLHF.

The V call is TRBV27, the J call TRBJ2-5, with D perhaps TRBD2 (6 bases). This CDR3 has 13 residues. Germline CDR1 is MNHEY and CDR2 is SMNVEV (reference sequence). Trimming left V 5 bases short and J 7 bases short, with 14 bases between. The CDR3 protein is CASSPDYRGTQYF. The CDR3 DNA follows: TGTGCCAGCAGTCCGGACTATCGCGGGACCCAGTACTTC.

The chain couples TRBV11-3 to TRBJ2-3, with TRBD2 as a possible D gene (5 bases). Germline-derived CDR1 and CDR2 are SGHNT and YENEEA. Deletions cut 0 bases from V and 0 bases from J, with 7 bases between. This CDR3 contains 15 residues. The CDR3 DNA reads TGTGCCAGCAGCTTAGATTCGGGGAGCACAGATACGCAGTATTTT. It codes for CASSLDSGSTDTQYF. The full variable domain, in which reference TRBV11-3 and TRBJ2-3 provide the parts outside the CDR3, is EAGVVQSPRYKIIEKKQPVAFWCNPISGHNTLYWYLQNLGQGPELLIRYENEEAVDDSQLPKDRFSAERLKGVDSTLKIQPAELGDSAVYLCASSLDSGSTDTQYFGPGTRLTVL.